This entry describes one T cell receptor beta chain. This sample was included in a study of blood T cell repertoires in COVID-19. CDR1 MNHEY and CDR2 SVGAGI come from the germline V gene. V was clipped by 4 bases and J by 8 bases, with 17 bases between them. There are 14 residues in the CDR3. The assay was immunoSEQ multiplex PCR, and TCRdb's table has in-frame clones only and misses some. The sample includes about 46,000 clones, 85% seen only once; the top ten take about 6.8%. Material: peripheral blood. The chain recombines TRBV6-5 with TRBJ1-2, with D tentatively TRBD1 (5 bases). This TCR was recovered from a man aged 55-75 years with acute or convalescent COVID-19. The chain's CDR3 is CASSFQGGSVGYTF. CDR3 sequence (DNA): TGTGCCAGCAGTTTTCAGGGAGGGAGCGTCGGCTACACCTTC.